A selection of T cell receptor beta chains follows, all from one sample in a study of identifying expanded T cells in peripheral blood. The protocol was immunoSEQ multiplex PCR, while the TCRdb copy is restricted to in-frame clones and leaves out a portion. Here the sample spans about 110,000 clones, about 88% being singletons. What was sequenced was blood. These TCRs come from a person aged 18 to 75 in good health. The CDR3 runs from the conserved cysteine through the conserved F or W.

CDR3aa: CATSRAGSGANVLTF
v_gene: TRBV15
j_gene: TRBJ2-6

CDR3aa: CASSFAGGFNYGYTF
v_gene: TRBV27
j_gene: TRBJ1-2

CDR3aa: CASSQDMRKAGNTIYF
v_gene: TRBV4-2
j_gene: TRBJ1-3

CDR3aa: CASSATGGLTEAFF
v_gene: TRBV28
j_gene: TRBJ1-1

CDR3aa: CASSAKKGQGRIWNTEAFF
v_gene: TRBV9
j_gene: TRBJ1-1

CDR3aa: CASGPGGLQAGYTF
v_gene: TRBV5-1
j_gene: TRBJ1-2

CDR3aa: CASSQDPWVETQYF
v_gene: TRBV11-2
j_gene: TRBJ2-5

CDR3aa: CASSLRGQGNYEQYF
v_gene: TRBV27
j_gene: TRBJ2-7

CDR3aa: CASREGSYQETQYF
v_gene: TRBV5-1
j_gene: TRBJ2-5

CDR3aa: CAGGGQGKLFF
v_gene: TRBV28
j_gene: TRBJ1-4

CDR3aa: CASSLDRVSYEQYF
v_gene: TRBV11-2
j_gene: TRBJ2-7

CDR3aa: CASSLGGASYNEQFF
v_gene: TRBV5-1
j_gene: TRBJ2-1

CDR3aa: CASSLRTTDTQYF
v_gene: TRBV11-3
j_gene: TRBJ2-3

CDR3aa: CASSGAGGPRETQYF
v_gene: TRBV7-3
j_gene: TRBJ2-5

CDR3aa: CASSTGTTDTQYF
v_gene: TRBV6-1
j_gene: TRBJ2-3

CDR3aa: CASSFRDRSYEQYF
v_gene: TRBV5-4
j_gene: TRBJ2-7

CDR3aa: CASSPEWGSSSGNTIYF
v_gene: TRBV4-3
j_gene: TRBJ1-3

CDR3aa: CASNPPGTGGNEQYF
v_gene: TRBV2
j_gene: TRBJ2-7

CDR3aa: CASSASGTGIGETQYF
v_gene: TRBV6-1
j_gene: TRBJ2-5

CDR3aa: CASSERGGRYNEQFF
v_gene: TRBV6-4
j_gene: TRBJ2-1

CDR3aa: CSVDGGPGRPSYEQYF
v_gene: TRBV29-1
j_gene: TRBJ2-7

CDR3aa: CASSGLLGTDYGYTF
v_gene: TRBV10-2
j_gene: TRBJ1-2

CDR3aa: CASSQDGLAGGPSDTQYF
v_gene: TRBV4-1
j_gene: TRBJ2-3

CDR3aa: CASNTPSVGYTF
v_gene: TRBV19
j_gene: TRBJ1-2

CDR3aa: CASSPDRTENTEAFF
v_gene: TRBV4-1
j_gene: TRBJ1-1

CDR3aa: CASSLHHRRATNEKLFF
v_gene: TRBV7-9
j_gene: TRBJ1-4

CDR3aa: CASQDSTYEQYF
v_gene: TRBV28
j_gene: TRBJ2-7

CDR3aa: CASSSGGTGKIEETQYF
v_gene: TRBV7-3
j_gene: TRBJ2-5

CDR3aa: CASSLLGQANYGYTF
v_gene: TRBV5-1
j_gene: TRBJ1-2

CDR3aa: CASSPPQGAAGNTIYF
v_gene: TRBV18
j_gene: TRBJ1-3

CDR3aa: CASSEGRDTEAFF
v_gene: TRBV2
j_gene: TRBJ1-1

CDR3aa: CASSVKTGANEKLFF
v_gene: TRBV7-2
j_gene: TRBJ1-4

CDR3aa: CASSLAHSSYNEQFF
v_gene: TRBV7-2
j_gene: TRBJ2-1

CDR3aa: CASSSPTSGGDEQFF
v_gene: TRBV19
j_gene: TRBJ2-1

CDR3aa: CASSLERFLTDTQYF
v_gene: TRBV11-2
j_gene: TRBJ2-3

CDR3aa: CASSRKDRVTYNQPQHF
v_gene: TRBV19
j_gene: TRBJ1-5

CDR3aa: CAWKQSYNEQFF
v_gene: TRBV30
j_gene: TRBJ2-1

CDR3aa: CASSVDPPRETNTIYF
v_gene: TRBV9
j_gene: TRBJ1-3

CDR3aa: CASRGVGLAETQYF
v_gene: TRBV27
j_gene: TRBJ2-5

CDR3aa: CATSRDKTSGASTGELFF
v_gene: TRBV15
j_gene: TRBJ2-2

CDR3aa: CASRFQLNTEAFF
v_gene: TRBV6-1
j_gene: TRBJ1-1

CDR3aa: CASGKGTTRAFF
v_gene: TRBV7-2
j_gene: TRBJ1-1

CDR3aa: CASSREGGVGADTQYF
v_gene: TRBV7-3
j_gene: TRBJ2-3

CDR3aa: CASSEGRGEQFF
v_gene: TRBV5-4
j_gene: TRBJ2-1

CDR3aa: CASSQVSEGGYTF
v_gene: TRBV4-1
j_gene: TRBJ1-2

CDR3aa: CASSSRNTEAFF
v_gene: TRBV28
j_gene: TRBJ1-1

CDR3aa: CASRRQGIFGGYTF
v_gene: TRBV27
j_gene: TRBJ1-2

CDR3aa: CASRVDGRAQYF
v_gene: TRBV2
j_gene: TRBJ2-3

CDR3aa: CASSLEDGNTGELFF
v_gene: TRBV11-2
j_gene: TRBJ2-2

CDR3aa: CASSVGTSGRHYTDTQYF
v_gene: TRBV9
j_gene: TRBJ2-3

CDR3aa: CASSLLEGSYNEQFF
v_gene: TRBV7-3
j_gene: TRBJ2-1

CDR3aa: CASSLEGSGFRDNEQFF
v_gene: TRBV7-8
j_gene: TRBJ2-1

CDR3aa: CASSYVDSPLHF
v_gene: TRBV6-6
j_gene: TRBJ1-6

CDR3aa: CASFTLGQTNTEAFF
v_gene: TRBV27
j_gene: TRBJ1-1

CDR3aa: CASSDTYGYTF
v_gene: TRBV9
j_gene: TRBJ1-2

CDR3aa: CASSQDRHLSTDTQYF
v_gene: TRBV4-1
j_gene: TRBJ2-3